One sample yielded the 23 T cell receptor beta chains listed below, sequenced in a study of post-analysis software for immune sequencing data. What these receptors recognize is not known. Carried by the TCR beta cDNA libraries were unique molecular identifiers. TCRdb re-derived calls from the PCR reads in MiXCR, one entry per CDR3 protein. The sample records roughly 700,000 distinct CDR3 sequences, roughly 27% being singletons. General study points: Relative to controls, patients had 5 or 6 TRBV segments at higher frequency, with TRBV5-6, TRBV5-1 and TRBV20-1 among these.

Input material: blood. The receptors derive from a girl aged 10 to 17 with multiple sclerosis.

A word on this clonotype: Given a much more abundant clone one base away, this may be a read error. The final CDR3 position lacks the conserved phenylalanine or tryptophan, pointing to a likely read error. The chain recombines TRBV20-1 with TRBJ2-1; possible D gene TRBD1, 6 bases. CDR1 and CDR2 from the germline V gene are DFQATT and SNEGSKA (reference sequence). This CDR3 comprises 12 residues. CDR3 protein: CAYRTDSSEQFL. The CDR3 bases are TGCGCCTACCGGACAGATTCAAGTGAGCAGTTCTTA.

This clonotype was picked up a small number of times. This chain connects TRBV20-1 to TRBJ2-3, with 10 bases fitting TRBD2. The CDR3 length is 14 residues. CDR1 and CDR2 from the germline V gene are DFQATT and SNEGSKA (reference sequence). J lost 6 bases, V lost 5 bases, and 8 bases had no gene match. In DNA, the CDR3 is TGCAGTGCTTTCGTAGCGGGGGGAGGGGATACGCAGTATTTT. This encodes CSAFVAGGGDTQYF.

V is TRBV16 and J is TRBJ2-7; D may be TRBD2 (5 bases). The CDR3 is 13 residues long. Germline values: CDR1 KGHSY, CDR2 FQNENV. Trimming took off 0 bases at V and 7 bases at J, with 10 bases between the two ends. This CDR3 is CASSQSQGGEQYF. CDR3 DNA: TGTGCCAGCAGCCAATCTCAAGGCGGGGAGCAGTACTTC.

This clonotype has ten or more counts. V gene TRBV6-6 combines with J gene TRBJ2-1; D is possibly TRBD2 (5 bases). There are 11 residues in the CDR3. Trimming took 8 bases from V and 4 from J, leaving 6 bases between them. Per the germline V gene, CDR1 is MNHNY and CDR2 is SVGAGI (reference sequence). The CDR3 DNA reads as TGTGCCAGCGGCGGGTACAATGAGCAGTTCTTC. Amino acids: CASGGYNEQFF.

This clonotype was recorded a few times. The CDR3 DNA reads TGTGCCAGTAGTACCCGACCCGGGGCCCCTGGTGAGCAGTTCTTC. Amino acid sequence: CASSTRPGAPGEQFF. The J gene is TRBJ2-1, the V gene TRBV19, with D possibly called TRBD1 or TRBD2 (5 bases each). Germline CDR1 and CDR2: LNHDA and SQIVND (reference sequence). V was pared by 4 bases and J by 9 bases, with 19 bases between. This CDR3 is 15 amino acids long.

The J gene is TRBJ2-5, the V gene TRBV5-4, with D unresolved. The V gene lost 0 bases and the J gene lost 4 bases, with 10 bases spanning the gap. Germline values: CDR1 SGHNT, CDR2 YYREEE (reference sequence). There are 14 residues in the CDR3. CDR3 DNA sequence: TGTGCCAGCAGCTTGGGGGTGCGAGGAGAGACCCAGTACTTC. It translates to CASSLGVRGETQYF.

This clonotype occurred a few times. This sequence joins TRBV4-3 and TRBJ1-1; a possible D gene is TRBD1 (5 bases). Trimming took 3 bases from V and 2 from J, leaving 13 bases between them. This CDR3 region has 15 residues. Germline lookup yields CDR1 LGHNA and CDR2 YSLEER. The CDR3 region has the DNA TGCGCCAGCAGCCAGCGAATGGGGCCCAACACTGAAGCTTTCTTT. It is translated as CASSQRMGPNTEAFF.

In its sample, this clonotype was seen many times. This chain uses TRBV29-1 with TRBJ1-2; unclear D gene. The CDR3 length is 13 residues. The germline V gene has CDR1 SQVTM and CDR2 ANQGSEA. Trimming shortened V by 2 bases and J by 0 bases, and 7 bases separated the two germline ends. This chain's CDR3 is CSVESNSNYGYTF. In nucleotides, the CDR3 is TGCAGCGTTGAAAGCAATTCTAACTATGGCTACACCTTC.

This rearrangement joins TRBV10-3 to TRBJ1-1; 8 positions agree with TRBD1. Germline CDR1 reads ENHRY; CDR2 reads SYGVKD. The CDR3 consists of 15 residues. The V gene end was trimmed by 6 bases and the J gene end by 3 bases; junction bases not matched to a gene: 9. CDR3 protein: CAIRYTGGVDTEAFF. CDR3 bases: TGTGCCATCAGATACACAGGGGGGGTGGACACTGAAGCTTTCTTT.

This clonotype was recorded a few times. The V call is TRBV10-3, the J call TRBJ2-1, with 8 bases fitting TRBD2. Germline loops: CDR1 ENHRY, CDR2 SYGVKD. There are 15 residues in the CDR3. V trimming: 7 bases; J trimming: 7 bases; junction bases outside the gene matches: 12. CDR3 sequence: CAIKIGAGVFNEQFF. The CDR3 DNA reads as TGTGCCATCAAGATTGGAGCGGGAGTATTTAATGAGCAGTTCTTC.

The chain combines TRBV2 with TRBJ2-6, with D perhaps matching TRBD1 or TRBD2 (5 bases each). From germline, CDR1 is SNHLY and CDR2 FYNNEI. The CDR3 contains 17 residues. The CDR3 coding sequence is TGTACTGCCTCCGGGAACAGGCAACCCTCTGGGGCCAACGTCCTGACTTTC. Translated, it gives CTASGNRQPSGANVLTF.

Remarks on this clonotype: At one end, the junction sequence differs from germline, possibly due to a read error. V usage is TRBV5-5 and J usage is TRBJ1-2; D is possibly TRBD1 (5 bases). Germline CDR1 SGHKS, CDR2 YYEKEE (reference sequence). The CDR3 is 15 amino acids. The CDR3 sequence: CVSSLEGAGKGGYTF. CDR3 DNA: TGTGTCAGCAGCTTGGAAGGTGCAGGGAAGGGTGGCTACACCTTC. The variable domain in full, completed from reference TRBV5-5 and TRBJ1-2, reads DAGVTQSPTHLIKTRGQQVTLRCSPISGHKSVSWYQQVLGQGPQFIFQYYEKEERGRGNFPDRFSARQFPNYSSELNVNALLLGDSALYLCVSSLEGAGKGGYTFGSGTRLTVV.

This clonotype was seen just once. This chain links TRBV7-9 with TRBJ1-5, with D possibly TRBD1 on 6 matching bases. The CDR3 runs 11 residues. Germline V gives CDR1 SEHNR, CDR2 FQNEAQ (reference sequence). V dropped 8 bases and J dropped 6 bases, with 8 bases sitting between them. CDR3 sequence: CASGQTQPQHF. CDR3 coding DNA: TGTGCCAGCGGACAGACTCAGCCCCAGCATTTT.

V and J are TRBV20-1 and TRBJ2-3, with 10 bases matching TRBD2. The CDR3 consists of 15 residues. V shed 6 bases, J shed 5 bases, and the junction held 11 bases outside the gene matches. Germline lookup yields CDR1 DFQATT and CDR2 SNEGSKA (reference sequence). The CDR3 region has the DNA TGCAGTGCCATCTGGGGAGCGGGAGGGGGAGATACGCAGTATTTT. Protein sequence: CSAIWGAGGGDTQYF.

Only a few counts were recorded for this clonotype. The junction does not match germline at one end; this may be a read error. The rearrangement uses TRBV18 and TRBJ2-5, with TRBD1 as a possible D gene (6 bases). In germline, CDR1 is KGHSH, CDR2 LQKENI. The CDR3 loop spans 14 amino acids. CDR3 amino acids: CASSPRTAQETRYF. In DNA form, the CDR3 reads TGTGCCAGCTCACCGAGGACAGCTCAAGAGACCCGGTACTTC.

The rearrangement links TRBV4-3 to TRBJ1-4; the D is unclear. The CDR3 contains 13 residues. The ends were cut back, 2 bases at V and 8 bases at J, with 9 bases in the middle. Looked up from germline, CDR1 is LGHNA and CDR2 is YSLEER. For the CDR3, the DNA is TGCGCCAGCAGCCAAAGAGGGAGGGAAAAACTGTTTTTT. This codes for CASSQRGREKLFF.

V is TRBV29-1 and J is TRBJ2-1; 7 nucleotides match TRBD2. Germline CDR1 reads SQVTM; CDR2 reads ANQGSEA. The ends lost 5 bases at V and 3 bases at J; junction bases unmatched: 1. The CDR3 covers 12 residues. The CDR3 bases are TGCAGCGTTCTAGCGGTCTACAATGAGCAGTTCTTC. It specifies CSVLAVYNEQFF.

Only one count was recorded for this clonotype. The chain has TRBV2 and TRBJ2-2; TRBD1 matches at 8 bases. The CDR3 covers 17 residues. Germline V gives CDR1 SNHLY, CDR2 FYNNEI. The V gene end was trimmed by 6 bases and the J gene end by 0 bases; junction bases not matched to a gene: 9. In DNA form, the CDR3 reads TGTGCCAGCAGCCTTAGACAGGGGACACCGAACACCGGGGAGCTGTTTTTT. Its protein is CASSLRQGTPNTGELFF.

Ten or more counts support this clonotype. The genes are TRBV5-1 and TRBJ2-1, with 10 nucleotides matching TRBD2. The germline V gene has CDR1 SGHRS and CDR2 YFSETQ. The CDR3 totals 17 residues. J lost 5 bases, V lost 0 bases, and 8 bases had no gene match. CDR3 in amino acids: CASSLVEREGLHNEQFF. The CDR3 DNA is TGCGCCAGCAGCTTGGTGGAGCGGGAGGGCCTTCACAATGAGCAGTTCTTC.

In this sample, this clonotype turned up a few times. The chain employs TRBV10-3 and TRBJ2-7; tentative D call: TRBD1 (6 bases). CDR3 length: 13 amino acids. The germline CDR1 and CDR2 sequences are ENHRY and SYGVKD. V lost 6 bases and J 3 bases, leaving 12 bases between the germline ends. CDR3 protein: CAIREGGGYEQYF. The CDR3 DNA follows: TGTGCCATCAGGGAAGGGGGTGGCTACGAGCAGTACTTC.

This clonotype appeared a few times. The chain employs TRBV2 and TRBJ2-3, with 10 nucleotides matching TRBD1. The V segment lost 6 bases and the J segment 6 bases; nucleotides outside the gene matches: 9. Germline V gene lookup returns CDR1 SNHLY and CDR2 FYNNEI. The length of the CDR3 is 15 residues. In DNA form, the CDR3 reads TGTGCCAGCAGGGAGGACAGGGGGATGGCGGATACGCAGTATTTT. Its translation is CASREDRGMADTQYF.

This clonotype was seen just once. In DNA form, the CDR3 reads TGTGCCAGCAGCCGGGACAGGCCTTCCACTGAAGCTTTCTTT. This gives the protein CASSRDRPSTEAFF. J is TRBJ1-1 and V is TRBV27; 8 bases line up with TRBD1. V lost 6 bases to trimming and J lost 4 bases; unmatched junction nucleotides: 7. The CDR3 is 14 residues long. The germline V gene has CDR1 MNHEY and CDR2 SMNVEV (reference sequence).

The chain has TRBV20-1 and TRBJ2-6; D remains ambiguous. This CDR3 comprises 13 residues. V dropped 2 bases and J dropped 15 bases, with 17 bases sitting between them. Germline V gives CDR1 DFQATT, CDR2 SNEGSKA (reference sequence). For the CDR3, the DNA is TGCAGTGCTAGACCGACGGGCAGGTCGGACCTGACTTTC. Translating it yields CSARPTGRSDLTF.